This TCR beta chain was captured in a study of T cell repertoires in cytomegalovirus infection. About the research overall: An indication of both CMV infection and matching HLA type came from public TCR beta signatures.

Trimming shortened V by 0 bases and J by 2 bases, and 11 bases separated the two germline ends. Germline V gives CDR1 SGHRS, CDR2 YFSETQ. The CDR3 extends over 15 amino acids. TCRdb reprocessed the reads with MiXCR, giving one entry per CDR3 protein. In the table there are 640,000 or so distinct CDR3 sequences, roughly 33% of which are singletons. Notes on the study in general: Dominant in the ex vivo response were TCR beta clonotypes restricted by HLA-C and specific for CMV.

On this clonotype: Its antigen is currently unknown.

This chain joins TRBV5-1 and TRBJ2-5, with D hard to call. Sequences were derived from cultured PBMCs, sampled from culture after CMV antigen stimulation. This clonotype was sampled from a human donor in good health (CMV status not recorded). Some clones in this sample may be carry-over from other donors' samples. The DNA of the CDR3 is TGCGCCAGCAGCTTGGCGAACTCCTTACAAGAGACCCAGTACTTC. Protein sequence: CASSLANSLQETQYF. Variable domain in full (rest from reference TRBV5-1 and TRBJ2-5): KAGVTQTPRYLIKTRGQQVTLSCSPISGHRSVSWYQQTPGQGLQFLFEYFSETQRNKGNFPGRFSGRQFSNSRSEMNVSTLELGDSALYLCASSLANSLQETQYFGPGTRLLVL.